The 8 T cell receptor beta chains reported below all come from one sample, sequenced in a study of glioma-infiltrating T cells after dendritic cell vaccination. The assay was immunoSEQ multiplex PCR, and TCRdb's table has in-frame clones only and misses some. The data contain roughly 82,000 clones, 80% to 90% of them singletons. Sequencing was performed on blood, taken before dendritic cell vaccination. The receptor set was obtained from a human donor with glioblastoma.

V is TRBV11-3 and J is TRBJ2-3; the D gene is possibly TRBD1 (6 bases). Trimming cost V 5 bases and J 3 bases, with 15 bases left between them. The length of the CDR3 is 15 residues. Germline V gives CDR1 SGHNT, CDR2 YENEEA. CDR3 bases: TGTGCCAGCAGCGCAGGGGCAGCGTGGACAGATACGCAGTATTTT. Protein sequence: CASSAGAAWTDTQYF.

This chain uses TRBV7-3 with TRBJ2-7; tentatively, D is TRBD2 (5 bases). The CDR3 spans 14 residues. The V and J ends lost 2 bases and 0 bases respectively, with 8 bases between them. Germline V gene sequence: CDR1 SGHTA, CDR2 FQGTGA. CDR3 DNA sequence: TGTGCCAGCAGCTTATCAGGAGGCTCCTACGAGCAGTACTTC. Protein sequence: CASSLSGGSYEQYF.

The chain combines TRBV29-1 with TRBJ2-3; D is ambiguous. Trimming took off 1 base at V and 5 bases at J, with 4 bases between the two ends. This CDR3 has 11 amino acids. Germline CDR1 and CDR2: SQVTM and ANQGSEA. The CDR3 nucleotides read TGCAGCGTTGAAGCCTTAGATACGCAGTATTTT. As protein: CSVEALDTQYF.

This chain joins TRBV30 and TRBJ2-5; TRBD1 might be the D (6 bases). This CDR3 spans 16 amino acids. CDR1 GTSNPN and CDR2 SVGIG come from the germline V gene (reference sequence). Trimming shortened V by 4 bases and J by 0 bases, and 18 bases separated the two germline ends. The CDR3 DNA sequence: TGTGCCTGGAAAACCTTTGACCGGGACAACCAAGAGACCCAGTACTTC. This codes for CAWKTFDRDNQETQYF.

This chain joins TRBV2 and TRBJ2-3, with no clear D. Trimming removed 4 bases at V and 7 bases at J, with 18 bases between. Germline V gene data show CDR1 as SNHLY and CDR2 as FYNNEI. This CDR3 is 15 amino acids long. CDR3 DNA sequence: TGTGCCAGCAGTGTAGGAGCCATGATCACGAATACGCAGTATTTT. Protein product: CASSVGAMITNTQYF.

The CDR3 reads CASSLGSPETAYEQYF. The CDR3, as DNA: TGCGCCAGCAGCTTAGGATCCCCGGAGACGGCCTACGAGCAGTACTTC. The rearrangement links TRBV5-1 to TRBJ2-7; D remains unclear. CDR1 SGHRS and CDR2 YFSETQ come from the germline V gene. V was shortened by 2 bases and J by 2 bases, with 17 bases between the two germline ends. The CDR3 is 16 amino acids.

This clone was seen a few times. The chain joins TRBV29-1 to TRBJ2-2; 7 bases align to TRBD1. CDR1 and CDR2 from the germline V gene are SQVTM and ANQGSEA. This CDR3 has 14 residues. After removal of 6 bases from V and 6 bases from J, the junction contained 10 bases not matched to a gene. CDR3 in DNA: TGCAGCGTCGCCCCTAGTCAGGGGGCCGGGGAGCTGTTTTTT. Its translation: CSVAPSQGAGELFF.

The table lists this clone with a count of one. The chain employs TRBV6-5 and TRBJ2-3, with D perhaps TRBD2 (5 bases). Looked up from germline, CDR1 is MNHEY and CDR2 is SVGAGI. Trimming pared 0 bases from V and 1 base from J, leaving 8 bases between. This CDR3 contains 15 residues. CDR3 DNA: TGTGCCAGCAGTTACTCGGCTAGCCGCACAGATACGCAGTATTTT. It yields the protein CASSYSASRTDTQYF.